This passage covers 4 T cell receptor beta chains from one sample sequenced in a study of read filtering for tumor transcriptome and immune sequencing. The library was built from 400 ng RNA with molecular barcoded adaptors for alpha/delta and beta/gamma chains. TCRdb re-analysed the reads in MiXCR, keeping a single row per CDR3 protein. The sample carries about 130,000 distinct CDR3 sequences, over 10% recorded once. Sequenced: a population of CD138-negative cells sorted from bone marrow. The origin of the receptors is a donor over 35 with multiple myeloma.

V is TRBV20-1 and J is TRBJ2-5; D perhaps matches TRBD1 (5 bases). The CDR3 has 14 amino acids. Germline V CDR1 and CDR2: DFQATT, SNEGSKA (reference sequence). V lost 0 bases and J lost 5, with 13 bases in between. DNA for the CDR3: TGCAGTGCTAGAGACAGGGATCTCTTCGAGACCCAGTACTTC. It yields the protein CSARDRDLFETQYF.

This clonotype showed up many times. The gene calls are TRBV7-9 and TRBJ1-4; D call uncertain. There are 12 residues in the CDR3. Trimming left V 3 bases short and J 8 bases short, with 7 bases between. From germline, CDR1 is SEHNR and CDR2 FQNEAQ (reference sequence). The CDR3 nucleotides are TGTGCCAGCAGCTTTACAGAAGAAAAACTGTTTTTT. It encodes CASSFTEEKLFF.

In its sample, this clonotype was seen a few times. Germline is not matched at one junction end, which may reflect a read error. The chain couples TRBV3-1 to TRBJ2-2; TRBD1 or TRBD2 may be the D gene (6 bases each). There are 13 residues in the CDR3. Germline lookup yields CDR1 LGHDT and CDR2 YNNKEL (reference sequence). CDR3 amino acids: CASSQARRGELYF. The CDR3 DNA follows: TGTGCCAGCAGCCAAGCGCGGAGGGGGGAGCTGTATTTT.

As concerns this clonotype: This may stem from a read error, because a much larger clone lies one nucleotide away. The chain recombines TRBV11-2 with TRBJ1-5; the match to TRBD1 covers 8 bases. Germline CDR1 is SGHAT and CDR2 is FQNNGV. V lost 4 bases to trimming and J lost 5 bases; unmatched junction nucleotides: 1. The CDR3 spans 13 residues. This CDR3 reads CASSSDRDQPQHF. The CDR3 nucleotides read TGTGCCAGCAGCTCGGACAGGGATCAGCCCCAGCATTTT.